This is a list of T cell receptor beta chains from one sample in a study of blood T cell repertoires in COVID-19. The data were produced by immunoSEQ multiplex PCR, yet TCRdb's version contains in-frame clones alone and is incomplete. The sample lists 150,000 to 200,000 clones; 80% to 90% were seen once. The specimen sequenced was peripheral blood. The receptor set was obtained from a woman older than 75 with acute or convalescent COVID-19. Each CDR3 is given with its conserved first and last residue. D genes are given only for firm matches. A clone size is listed for some rows: how often the clone was seen (once, few, many), or a class if it is expanded.

TRBD1	TRBV5-4	TRBJ1-2	.	CASSEGARYGYTF	TGTGCCAGCAGTGAGGGGGCTCGCTATGGCTACACCTTC
.	TRBV5-1	TRBJ1-2	.	CASSLDSRYGYTF	TGCGCCAGCAGCTTGGATAGCAGATATGGCTACACCTTC
TRBD1	TRBV28	TRBJ1-4	.	CASSLSTGTTGEKLFF	TGTGCCAGCAGTTTATCCACCGGAACGACAGGGGAAAAACTGTTTTTT
.	TRBV6-2/TRBV6-3	TRBJ1-4	.	CASSYSATGKEKLFF	TGTGCCAGCAGTTACTCGGCGACAGGCAAAGAAAAACTGTTTTTT
TRBD2	TRBV6-2/TRBV6-3	TRBJ2-7	.	CASSYPDLAGPYF	TGTGCCAGCAGTTACCCCGACCTAGCGGGACCGTACTTC
.	TRBV19	TRBJ1-1	.	CASTSVPTEAFF	TGTGCCAGTACCTCCGTTCCCACTGAAGCTTTCTTT
.	TRBV30	TRBJ1-1	.	CAWSLTRNTEAFF	TGTGCCTGGAGCCTCACAAGGAACACTGAAGCTTTCTTT
TRBD1	TRBV7-2	TRBJ2-7	once	CASSLAPTGGWDEQYF	TGTGCCAGCAGCTTAGCCCCGACAGGGGGTTGGGACGAGCAGTACTTC
TRBD1	TRBV9	TRBJ2-5	.	CASSGDRGRQETQYF	TGTGCCAGCAGCGGGGACAGGGGGCGGCAAGAGACCCAGTACTTC
.	TRBV5-1	TRBJ2-7	.	CASSSNHRDLEQYF	TGCGCCAGCAGCTCAAATCACAGGGACCTCGAGCAGTACTTC
TRBD1	TRBV19	TRBJ1-5	.	CASSIDREYQPQHF	TGTGCCAGTAGTATCGACAGGGAGTATCAGCCCCAGCATTTT
.	TRBV7-3	TRBJ1-1	.	CASSLEGRTEAFF	TGTGCCAGCAGCTTAGAAGGGAGGACTGAAGCTTTCTTT
.	TRBV28	TRBJ1-4	.	CASRLTAGGYEKLFF	TGTGCCAGCAGACTAACGGCGGGGGGCTATGAAAAACTGTTTTTT
.	TRBV5-1	TRBJ2-2	.	CASSVGTTNTGELFF	TGCGCCAGCAGCGTAGGGACAACGAACACCGGGGAGCTGTTTTTT
.	TRBV27	TRBJ1-4	few	CASSLFFRTNEKLFF	TGTGCCAGCAGTTTATTCTTTCGGACTAATGAAAAACTGTTTTTT
.	TRBV3-1/TRBV3-2	TRBJ1-2	.	CASTPVWGGGNYGYTF	TGTGCCAGCACTCCCGTTTGGGGCGGGGGTAACTATGGCTACACCTTC
.	TRBV19	TRBJ2-7	few	CASSIGGYEQYF	TGTGCCAGTAGTATCGGTGGTTACGAGCAGTACTTC
TRBD2	TRBV7-2	TRBJ2-2	.	CASSLQREGAGELFF	TGTGCCAGCAGCTTACAACGGGAGGGTGCCGGGGAGCTGTTTTTT
.	TRBV4-2	TRBJ1-3	few	CASSQELLNSGNTIYF	TGTGCCAGCAGCCAAGAACTGCTGAACTCTGGAAACACCATATATTTT
TRBD1	TRBV24-1	TRBJ2-5	.	CATSDLDREETQYF	TGTGCCACCAGTGACTTGGACAGGGAGGAGACCCAGTACTTC
.	TRBV5-5	TRBJ2-5	once	CASSSISGLQGETQYF	TGTGCCAGCAGCTCAATTTCAGGTCTTCAGGGGGAGACCCAGTACTTC
TRBD1	TRBV7-6	TRBJ1-6	.	CASSRNQGASNSPLHF	TGTGCCAGCAGCCGAAACCAGGGGGCTTCTAATTCACCCCTCCACTTT
.	TRBV9	TRBJ2-1	.	CASSVGLALIEDEQFF	TGTGCCAGCAGCGTAGGGCTAGCGCTCATCGAAGATGAGCAGTTCTTC
.	TRBV6-1	TRBJ2-7	.	CASSESVAASYEQYF	TGTGCCAGCAGTGAATCGGTAGCAGCCTCCTACGAGCAGTACTTC
TRBD2	TRBV4-3	TRBJ2-1	.	CASSQAASGPYNEQFF	TGCGCCAGCAGCCAAGCCGCTAGCGGGCCTTACAATGAGCAGTTCTTC
.	TRBV28	TRBJ1-2	.	CASSRTGIYGYTF	TGTGCCAGCAGCCGAACAGGGATCTATGGCTACACCTTC
TRBD1	TRBV2	TRBJ1-6	.	CASGQGINSPLHF	TGTGCCAGCGGACAGGGAATAAATTCACCCCTCCACTTT
.	TRBV4-1	TRBJ1-4	.	CASSQDQSSWEKLFF	TGCGCCAGCAGCCAAGATCAGTCCTCTTGGGAAAAACTGTTTTTT
.	TRBV7-9	TRBJ2-7	.	CASSPPLLDYEQYF	TGTGCCAGCAGCCCACCACTACTCGACTACGAGCAGTACTTC
TRBD1	TRBV25-1	TRBJ2-1	few	CASSEWTGGHNEQFF	TGTGCCAGCAGTGAATGGACAGGGGGCCACAATGAGCAGTTCTTC
TRBD2	TRBV5-4	TRBJ2-5	.	CASSWTSGEAGETQYF	TGTGCCAGCAGCTGGACTAGCGGGGAGGCAGGGGAGACCCAGTACTTC
TRBD2	TRBV7-2	TRBJ2-5	.	CASSLLGTSGRETQYF	TGTGCCAGCAGCTTGCTCGGGACTAGCGGGAGAGAGACCCAGTACTTC
.	TRBV19	TRBJ2-1	once	CASSIGGGAGYNEQFF	TGTGCCAGTAGTATAGGAGGGGGAGCAGGCTACAATGAGCAGTTCTTC
TRBD1	TRBV19	TRBJ1-5	.	CASSIDLRQGDNQPQHF	TGTGCCAGTAGTATAGATCTTAGACAGGGCGATAATCAGCCCCAGCATTTT
.	TRBV15	TRBJ1-1	.	CATSRDRGFGTEAFF	TGTGCCACCAGCAGAGATAGAGGGTTTGGAACTGAAGCTTTCTTT
.	TRBV30	TRBJ1-2	once	CAWSVAASFGYTF	TGTGCCTGGAGTGTAGCGGCAAGCTTTGGCTACACCTTC
.	TRBV5-4	TRBJ2-7	.	CASSPQTVPYEQYF	TGTGCCAGCAGCCCGCAGACAGTTCCTTACGAGCAGTACTTC
.	TRBV28	TRBJ1-4	.	CASSSYNEKLFF	TGTGCCAGCAGTTCTTATAATGAAAAACTGTTTTTT
.	TRBV7-9	TRBJ1-6	.	CASSLGLTGDNSPLHF	TGTGCCAGCAGCTTAGGTTTGACAGGAGATAATTCACCCCTCCACTTT
.	TRBV10-3	TRBJ1-4	.	CAISDLQNNEKLFF	TGTGCCATCAGTGATTTGCAGAATAATGAAAAACTGTTTTTT
TRBD2	TRBV7-3	TRBJ2-3	.	CASSPGLAGPGDTQYF	TGTGCCAGCAGCCCCGGACTAGCGGGGCCCGGAGATACGCAGTATTTT
TRBD1	TRBV7-2	TRBJ2-7	.	CASSIGTGGYEQYF	TGTGCCAGCAGCATCGGGACAGGGGGCTACGAGCAGTACTTC
TRBD1	TRBV7-6	TRBJ1-2	.	CASSFTTGVGGYTF	TGTGCCAGCAGCTTTACGACAGGGGTCGGTGGCTACACCTTC
.	TRBV24-1	TRBJ2-3	.	CATSDFSSSTDTQYF	TGTGCCACCAGTGATTTCTCAAGCAGCACAGATACGCAGTATTTT
TRBD2	TRBV5-6	TRBJ2-3	.	CASSLAGRAIDTQYF	TGTGCCAGCAGCTTAGCCGGGAGGGCCATAGATACGCAGTATTTT
TRBD1	TRBV19	TRBJ2-5	.	CASSRLRQGAFQETQYF	TGTGCCAGTAGTCGGCTCCGACAGGGTGCGTTCCAAGAGACCCAGTACTTC
.	TRBV25-1	TRBJ1-1	once	CASSPGTKAFF	TGTGCCAGCAGTCCCGGGACAAAGGCTTTCTTT
.	TRBV6-6	TRBJ2-7	.	CASSPRVFSLEQYF	TGTGCCAGCAGCCCCCGGGTCTTTTCCCTCGAGCAGTACTTC
TRBD1	TRBV2	TRBJ2-2	.	CASSPDRGYPSGELFF	TGTGCCAGCAGCCCCGACAGGGGGTACCCTAGCGGGGAGCTGTTTTTT
TRBD2	TRBV27	TRBJ2-1	.	CASSPSPGLAEHNEQFF	TGTGCCAGCAGTCCCTCCCCCGGACTAGCGGAACACAATGAGCAGTTCTTC
.	TRBV20-1	TRBJ2-5	.	CSASLVRGETQYF	TGCAGTGCTAGTCTGGTCAGGGGTGAGACCCAGTACTTC
.	TRBV6-5	TRBJ2-5	once	CASSAEGYQETQYF	TGTGCCAGCAGCGCCGAGGGCTACCAAGAGACCCAGTACTTC
.	TRBV15	TRBJ1-6	.	CATSRGEETLHF	TGTGCCACCAGCAGAGGGGAGGAGACCCTCCACTTT
TRBD1	TRBV28	TRBJ2-7	.	CASSLGVGTGEREQYF	TGTGCCAGCAGTTTGGGGGTCGGGACAGGGGAGCGGGAGCAGTACTTC
TRBD2	TRBV11-3	TRBJ2-1	.	CASSLDGTASGDHYNEQFF	TGTGCCAGCAGCTTAGATGGTACGGCTAGCGGGGACCACTACAATGAGCAGTTCTTC
.	TRBV5-1	TRBJ1-4	.	CASSLPGSDEKLFF	TGCGCCAGCAGCTTACCAGGGTCTGATGAAAAACTGTTTTTT
.	TRBV12-3/TRBV12-4	TRBJ2-1	.	CASSLGYNNEQFF	TGTGCCAGCAGTTTAGGTTACAACAATGAGCAGTTCTTC